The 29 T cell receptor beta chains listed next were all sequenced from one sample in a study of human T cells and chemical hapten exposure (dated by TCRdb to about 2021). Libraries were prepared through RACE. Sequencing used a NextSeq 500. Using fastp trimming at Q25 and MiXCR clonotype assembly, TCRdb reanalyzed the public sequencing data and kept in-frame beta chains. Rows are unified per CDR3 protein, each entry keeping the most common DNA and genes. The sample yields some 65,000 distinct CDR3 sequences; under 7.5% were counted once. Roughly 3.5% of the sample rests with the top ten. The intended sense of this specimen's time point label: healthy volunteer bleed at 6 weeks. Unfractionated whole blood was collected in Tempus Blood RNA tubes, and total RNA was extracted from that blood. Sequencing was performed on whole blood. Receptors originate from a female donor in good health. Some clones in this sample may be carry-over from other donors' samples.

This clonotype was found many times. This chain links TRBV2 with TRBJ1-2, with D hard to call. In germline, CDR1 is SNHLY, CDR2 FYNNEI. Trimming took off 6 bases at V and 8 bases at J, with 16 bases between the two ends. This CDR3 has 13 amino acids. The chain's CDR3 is CASRLGGSEGYTF. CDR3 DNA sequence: TGTGCCAGCAGATTAGGAGGGTCAGAAGGCTACACCTTC.

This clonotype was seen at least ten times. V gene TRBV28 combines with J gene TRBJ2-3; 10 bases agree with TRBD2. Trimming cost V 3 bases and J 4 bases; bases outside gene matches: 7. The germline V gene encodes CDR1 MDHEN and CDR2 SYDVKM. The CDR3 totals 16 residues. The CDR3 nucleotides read TGTGCCAGCAGTTTTGGACTAGCGGTAAACCCAGATACGCAGTATTTT. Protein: CASSFGLAVNPDTQYF.

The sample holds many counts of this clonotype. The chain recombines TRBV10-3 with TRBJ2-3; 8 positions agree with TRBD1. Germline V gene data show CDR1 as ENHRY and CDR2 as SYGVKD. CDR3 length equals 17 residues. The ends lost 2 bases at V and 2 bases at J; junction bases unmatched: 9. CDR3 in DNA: TGTGCCATCAGTGAGCGGACAGGGAAAACTTTCACAGATACGCAGTATTTT. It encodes CAISERTGKTFTDTQYF.

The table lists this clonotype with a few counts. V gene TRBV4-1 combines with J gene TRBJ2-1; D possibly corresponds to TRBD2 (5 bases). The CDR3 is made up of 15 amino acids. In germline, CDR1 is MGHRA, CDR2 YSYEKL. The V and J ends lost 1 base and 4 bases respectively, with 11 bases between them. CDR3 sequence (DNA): TGCGCCAGCAGCCAAGCGGGATCGAGGTACAATGAGCAGTTCTTC. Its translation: CASSQAGSRYNEQFF.

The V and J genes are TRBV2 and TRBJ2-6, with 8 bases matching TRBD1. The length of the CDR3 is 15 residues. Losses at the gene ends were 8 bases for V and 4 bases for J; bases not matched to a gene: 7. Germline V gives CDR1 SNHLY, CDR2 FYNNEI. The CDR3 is CASGQGAQGANVLTF. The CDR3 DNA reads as TGTGCCAGCGGCCAGGGGGCTCAGGGGGCCAACGTCCTGACTTTC.

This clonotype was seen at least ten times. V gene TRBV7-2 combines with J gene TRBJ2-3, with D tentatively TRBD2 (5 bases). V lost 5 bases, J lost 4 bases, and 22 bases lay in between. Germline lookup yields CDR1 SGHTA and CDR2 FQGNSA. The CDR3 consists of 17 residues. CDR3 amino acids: CASSLRAPRRLSDTQYF. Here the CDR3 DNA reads TGTGCCAGCAGCCTTAGGGCCCCACGGCGACTATCAGATACGCAGTATTTT.

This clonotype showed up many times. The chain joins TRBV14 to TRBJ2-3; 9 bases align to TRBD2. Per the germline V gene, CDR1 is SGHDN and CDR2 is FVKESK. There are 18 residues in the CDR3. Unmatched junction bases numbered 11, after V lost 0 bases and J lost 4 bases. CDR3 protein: CASSQDFLQREVPDTQYF. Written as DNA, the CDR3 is TGTGCCAGCAGCCAAGATTTTCTCCAGCGGGAGGTACCAGATACGCAGTATTTT.

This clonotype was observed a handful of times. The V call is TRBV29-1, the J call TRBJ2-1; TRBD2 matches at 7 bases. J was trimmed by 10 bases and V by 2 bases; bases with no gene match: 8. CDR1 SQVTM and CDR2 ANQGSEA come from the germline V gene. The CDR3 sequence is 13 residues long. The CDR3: CSVETPGTKEQFF. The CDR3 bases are TGCAGCGTTGAAACCCCTGGGACTAAAGAGCAGTTCTTC.

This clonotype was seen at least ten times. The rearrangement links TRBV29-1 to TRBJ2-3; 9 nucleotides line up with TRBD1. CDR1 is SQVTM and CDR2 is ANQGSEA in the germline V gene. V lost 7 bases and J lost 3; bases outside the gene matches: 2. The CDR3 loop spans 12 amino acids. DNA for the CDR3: TGCAGCGCCGGGACAGGGACAGATACGCAGTATTTT. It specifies CSAGTGTDTQYF.

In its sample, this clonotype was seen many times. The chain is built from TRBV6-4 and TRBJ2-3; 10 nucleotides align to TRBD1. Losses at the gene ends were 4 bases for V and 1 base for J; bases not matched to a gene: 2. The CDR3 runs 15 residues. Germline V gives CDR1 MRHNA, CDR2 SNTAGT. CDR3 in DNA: TGTGCCAGCAGTGCCGGGACAGGGGGCACAGATACGCAGTATTTT. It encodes CASSAGTGGTDTQYF.

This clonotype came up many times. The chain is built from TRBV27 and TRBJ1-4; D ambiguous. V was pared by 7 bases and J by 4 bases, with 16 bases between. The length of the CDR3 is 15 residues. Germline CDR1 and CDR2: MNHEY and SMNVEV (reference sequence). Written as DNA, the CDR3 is TGTGCCAGCAATTCCTTCCCGGGGAATAATGAAAAACTGTTTTTT. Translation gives CASNSFPGNNEKLFF.

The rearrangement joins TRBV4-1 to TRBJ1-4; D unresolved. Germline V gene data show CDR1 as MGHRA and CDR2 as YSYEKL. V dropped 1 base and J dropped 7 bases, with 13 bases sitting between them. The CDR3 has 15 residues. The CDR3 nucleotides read TGCGCCAGCAGCCAAGTTCCGGGAGGTGGTGAAAAACTGTTTTTT. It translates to CASSQVPGGGEKLFF.

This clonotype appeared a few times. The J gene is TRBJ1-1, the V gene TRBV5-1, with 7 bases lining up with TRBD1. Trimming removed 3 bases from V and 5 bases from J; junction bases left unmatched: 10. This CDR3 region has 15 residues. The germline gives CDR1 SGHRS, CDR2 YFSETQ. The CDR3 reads CASSSSGSGGTEAFF. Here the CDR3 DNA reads TGCGCCAGCAGCTCCTCCGGATCAGGGGGAACTGAAGCTTTCTTT.

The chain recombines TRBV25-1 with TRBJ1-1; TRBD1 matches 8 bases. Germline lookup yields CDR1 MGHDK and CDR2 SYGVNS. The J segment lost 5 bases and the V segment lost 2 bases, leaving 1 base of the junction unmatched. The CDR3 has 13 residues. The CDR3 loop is CASSEGQGTEAFF. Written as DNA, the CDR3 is TGTGCCAGCAGTGAAGGACAGGGAACTGAAGCTTTCTTT.

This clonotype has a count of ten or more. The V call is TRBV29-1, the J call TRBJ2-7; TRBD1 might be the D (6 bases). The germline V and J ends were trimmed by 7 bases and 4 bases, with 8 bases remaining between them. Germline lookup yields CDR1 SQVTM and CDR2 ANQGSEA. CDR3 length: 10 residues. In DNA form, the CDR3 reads TGCAGCGCAGGACAGTACGAGCAGTACTTC. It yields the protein CSAGQYEQYF.

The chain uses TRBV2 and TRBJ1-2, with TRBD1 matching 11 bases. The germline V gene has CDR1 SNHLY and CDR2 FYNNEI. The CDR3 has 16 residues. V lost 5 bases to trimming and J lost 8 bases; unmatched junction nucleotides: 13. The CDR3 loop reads CASSPRTDRGHRGYTF. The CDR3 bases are TGTGCCAGCAGTCCCCGAACGGACAGGGGGCACCGGGGCTACACCTTC. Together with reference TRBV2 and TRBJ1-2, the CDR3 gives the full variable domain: EPEVTQTPSHQVTQMGQEVILRCVPISNHLYFYWYRQILGQKVEFLVSFYNNEISEKSEIFDDQFSVERPDGSNFTLKIRSTKLEDSAMYFCASSPRTDRGHRGYTFGSGTRLTVV.

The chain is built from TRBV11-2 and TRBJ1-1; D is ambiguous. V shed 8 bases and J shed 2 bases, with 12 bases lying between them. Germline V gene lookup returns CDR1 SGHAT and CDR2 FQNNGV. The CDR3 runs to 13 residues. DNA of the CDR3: TGTGCCAGCGGAAGCCGAATAAACACTGAAGCTTTCTTT. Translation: CASGSRINTEAFF.

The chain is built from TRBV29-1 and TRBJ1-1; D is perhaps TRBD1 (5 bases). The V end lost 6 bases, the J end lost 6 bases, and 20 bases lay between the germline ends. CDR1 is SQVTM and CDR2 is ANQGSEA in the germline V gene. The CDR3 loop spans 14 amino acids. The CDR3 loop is CSVKLGREGAEAFF. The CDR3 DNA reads TGCAGCGTCAAGCTCGGCAGGGAAGGCGCTGAAGCTTTCTTT.

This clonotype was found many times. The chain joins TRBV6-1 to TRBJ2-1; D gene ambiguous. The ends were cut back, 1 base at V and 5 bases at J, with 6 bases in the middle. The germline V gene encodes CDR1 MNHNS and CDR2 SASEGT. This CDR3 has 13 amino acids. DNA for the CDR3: TGTGCCAGCAGTGAAGGCAGTAACAATGAGCAGTTCTTC. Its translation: CASSEGSNNEQFF.

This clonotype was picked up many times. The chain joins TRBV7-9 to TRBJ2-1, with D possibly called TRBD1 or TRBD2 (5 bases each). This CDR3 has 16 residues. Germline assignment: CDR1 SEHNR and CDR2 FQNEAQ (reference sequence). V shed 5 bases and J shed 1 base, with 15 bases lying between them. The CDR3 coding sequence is TGTGCCAGCAGCCCTCAGGGAGTTTGGTCCTACAATGAGCAGTTCTTC. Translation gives CASSPQGVWSYNEQFF.

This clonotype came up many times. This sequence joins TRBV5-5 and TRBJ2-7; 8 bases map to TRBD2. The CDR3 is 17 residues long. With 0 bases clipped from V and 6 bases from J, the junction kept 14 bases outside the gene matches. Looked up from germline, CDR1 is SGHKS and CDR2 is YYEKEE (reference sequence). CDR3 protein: CASSLGPIAGNGLEQYF. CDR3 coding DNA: TGTGCCAGCAGCTTGGGCCCGATAGCGGGAAACGGGCTCGAGCAGTACTTC.

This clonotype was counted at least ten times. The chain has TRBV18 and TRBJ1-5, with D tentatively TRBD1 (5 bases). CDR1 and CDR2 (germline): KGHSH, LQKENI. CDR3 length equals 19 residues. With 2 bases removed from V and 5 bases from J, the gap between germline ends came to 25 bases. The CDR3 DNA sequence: TGTGCCAGCTCACCAGGGCTGGGGACGGACAACGACGTCCATCAGCCCCAGCATTTT. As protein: CASSPGLGTDNDVHQPQHF.

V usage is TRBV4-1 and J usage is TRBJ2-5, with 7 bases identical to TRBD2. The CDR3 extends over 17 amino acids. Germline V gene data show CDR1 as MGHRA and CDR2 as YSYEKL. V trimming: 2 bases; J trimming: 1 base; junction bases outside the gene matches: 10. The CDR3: CASSQQSRDYLQETQYF. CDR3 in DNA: TGCGCCAGCAGCCAACAAAGCCGGGACTACCTCCAAGAGACCCAGTACTTC.

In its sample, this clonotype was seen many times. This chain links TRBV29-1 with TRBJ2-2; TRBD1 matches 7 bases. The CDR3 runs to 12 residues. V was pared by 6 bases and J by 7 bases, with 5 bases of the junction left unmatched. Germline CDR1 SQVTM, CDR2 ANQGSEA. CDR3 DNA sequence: TGCAGCGTAATGACAGGGCGCGGGGAGCTGTTTTTT. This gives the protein CSVMTGRGELFF.

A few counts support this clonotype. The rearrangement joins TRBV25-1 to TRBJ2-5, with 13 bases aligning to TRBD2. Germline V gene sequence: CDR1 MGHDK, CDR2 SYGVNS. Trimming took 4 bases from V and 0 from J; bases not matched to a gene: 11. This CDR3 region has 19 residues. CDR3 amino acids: CASSADRGLAGEDQETQYF. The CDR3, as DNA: TGTGCCAGCAGTGCCGACAGAGGACTAGCGGGAGAGGACCAAGAGACCCAGTACTTC.

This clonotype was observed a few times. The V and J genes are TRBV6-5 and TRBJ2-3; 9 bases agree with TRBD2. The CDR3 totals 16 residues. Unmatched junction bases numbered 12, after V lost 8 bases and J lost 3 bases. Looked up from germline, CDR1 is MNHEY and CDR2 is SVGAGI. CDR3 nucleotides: TGTGCCAGCCCCCAACCGGGGGCGGGAGGGACAGATACGCAGTATTTT. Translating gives CASPQPGAGGTDTQYF.

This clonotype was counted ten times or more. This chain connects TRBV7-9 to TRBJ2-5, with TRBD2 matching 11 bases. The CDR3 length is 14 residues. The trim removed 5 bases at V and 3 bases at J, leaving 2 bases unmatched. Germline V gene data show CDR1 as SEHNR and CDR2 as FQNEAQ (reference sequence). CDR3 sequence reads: CASSMGLAEETQYF. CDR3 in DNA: TGTGCCAGCAGCATGGGACTAGCGGAAGAGACCCAGTACTTC.

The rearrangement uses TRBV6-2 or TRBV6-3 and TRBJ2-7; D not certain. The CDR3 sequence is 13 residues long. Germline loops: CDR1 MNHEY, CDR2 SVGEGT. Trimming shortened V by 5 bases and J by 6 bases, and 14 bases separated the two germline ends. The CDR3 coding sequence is TGTGCCAGCAGTCCCGGGCCATGGAGCGAGCAGTACTTC. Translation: CASSPGPWSEQYF.

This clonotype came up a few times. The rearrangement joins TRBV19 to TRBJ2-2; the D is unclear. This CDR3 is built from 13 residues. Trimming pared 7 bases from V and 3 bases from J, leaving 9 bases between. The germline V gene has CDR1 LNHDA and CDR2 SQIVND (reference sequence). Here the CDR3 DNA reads TGTGCCAGTAACCGGGCTTACACCGGGGAGCTGTTTTTT. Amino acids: CASNRAYTGELFF.